This T cell receptor beta chain was identified in a study of blood T cells in healthy people across ages. The CDR3 loop spans 15 amino acids. The V gene's germline CDR1 is SQVTM and CDR2 ANQGSEA. The V gene end was trimmed by 3 bases and the J gene end by 3 bases; junction bases not matched to a gene: 8. Of note for this clonotype: The antigen is unknown.

Together with a sample-barcoded 5' primer, a J-beta primer mix was included in a second PCR lasting about 6 to 12 cycles. Each cDNA molecule was tagged by a template-switch adaptor with 12 random nucleotides. TCRdb processed the 5' RACE reads anew with MiXCR; each CDR3 protein has one entry. In the table there are more than 900,000 distinct CDR3 sequences, under 30% of which are singletons. Study findings and constraints: Per million T cells, the diversity of TCR beta decreased roughly linearly as age advanced. Estimated diversity, derived from one million T cells, was regarded as an underestimate.

The same specimen was also included in a second study, on T cells of mothers and their children. From that study: The yield was over 8.5 million TCR beta CDR3 reads from each mother and approximately 2.8 million from each child.

Specimen: blood. The sequence derives from a girl aged 2 to 10 in good health. V and J are TRBV29-1 and TRBJ2-3; the match to TRBD2 covers 8 bases. CDR3 bases: TGCAGCGTTGAGTACGGGCGGGAGGAGACAGATACGCAGTATTTT. Residues: CSVEYGREETDTQYF.